This T cell receptor (beta chain) is from a study of tumor and adjacent non-tumor tissue in lung cancer. Study-level information: Patients comprised roughly 12 adenocarcinoma, a couple of squamous cell carcinoma and 1 small cell lung cancer.

Whole-study results and caveats: Shorter survival was associated with higher TCR diversity in tumors.

In its sample, this clonotype was seen once. Antigen: not known. This sample's RNA came from whole unsorted tissue. Distant lung tissue was collected more than 3 cm away from the tumor edge. Three rounds of nested PCR, following a modified ARM-PCR protocol, produced the TCRbeta library. TCRdb independently ran MiXCR on the multiplex PCR reads; one entry per CDR3 protein. The sample includes about 48,000 distinct CDR3 sequences, about 68% of them seen just once. The CDR3 totals 13 residues. With 7 bases removed from V and 1 base from J, the gap between germline ends came to 13 bases. Germline CDR1 is SQVTM and CDR2 is ANQGSEA.

The rearrangement joins TRBV29-1 to TRBJ1-1, with D possibly matching TRBD1 (6 bases). This receptor was taken from an older woman with non-small cell lung cancer. The sample was distant non-tumor lung tissue. The CDR3 nucleotides are TGCAGCGCGGACAGTTCCAAGAACACTGAAGCTTTCTTT. As protein: CSADSSKNTEAFF.